The T cell receptor (beta chain) described here comes from a study of spatial heterogeneity in lung cancer. Whole-study context: For the average unique TCR and UMI combination, more than 8.5 occurrences appeared in raw reads.

Per germline, CDR1 DFQATT and CDR2 SNEGSKA (reference sequence). This CDR3 contains 12 residues. Time point in this sample: sample taken at primary tumor resection. Sequencing covered unsorted whole RNA taken from tumor, nontumor lung or frozen PBMC. In this sample, this clonotype turned up a few times. The junction departs from the called germline gene at one end, perhaps through a read error. Each CDR3 protein gets one entry after TCRdb re-called the 5' RACE reads with MiXCR. Of 60,000 to 65,000 distinct CDR3 sequences in the sample, 8% to 9% are singletons; the top ten hold more than 13%. The chain carries TRBV20-1 and TRBJ2-2; 9 bases agree with TRBD2. The material sequenced was PBMCs, taken at surgery. The sequence came from a female donor with early-stage non-small cell lung cancer. CDR3 residues: CSARDQRGDLFF. CDR3 in DNA: TGCAGTGCTAGAGATCAGCGGGGGGACCTGTTTTTT.